The 4 T cell receptor beta chains below come from one sample, sequenced in a study of graft-versus-host responses after intestinal transplantation. Method: immunoSEQ multiplex PCR; TCRdb's copy keeps in-frame clones and lacks some. The sample consists of some 10,000 clones, 25% to 30% of them appearing once. The material was alloreactive CD4+ T cells from a mixed lymphocyte reaction culture, obtained before intestinal transplant. Described subset: CFSE-low proliferating T cells sorted from approximately six-day pre-transplant mixed lymphocyte reaction (GvH or HvG direction). Receptors originate from a human patient who received an intestinal transplant.

The chain recombines TRBV6-1 with TRBJ2-2, with 11 positions matching TRBD2. The CDR3 consists of 16 residues. The germline V gene encodes CDR1 MNHNS and CDR2 SASEGT. Germline trimming cut 4 bases from V and 7 bases from J; bases unmatched to any gene: 8. CDR3 sequence reads: CASSVLAGVQGGELFF. As DNA, the CDR3 is TGTGCCAGCAGTGTACTAGCGGGAGTCCAGGGCGGGGAGCTGTTTTTT.

The rearrangement joins TRBV27 to TRBJ2-7; tentative D call: TRBD1 (5 bases). The V end lost 2 bases, the J end lost 3 bases, and 11 bases lay between the germline ends. CDR3 length equals 14 residues. Germline CDR1 reads MNHEY; CDR2 reads SMNVEV (reference sequence). The CDR3 DNA reads TGTGCCAGCAGTTTAATGGGGCTCGGCTACGAGCAGTACTTC. The encoded protein is CASSLMGLGYEQYF.

This clone was detected only a few times. The chain carries TRBV6-5 and TRBJ2-2; tentatively, D is TRBD2 (6 bases). Germline V lookup: CDR1 MNHEY, CDR2 SVGAGI. With 2 bases removed from V and 3 bases from J, the gap between germline ends came to 7 bases. The CDR3 length is 14 residues. CDR3 sequence reads: CASSYGEDTGELFF. In DNA form, the CDR3 reads TGTGCCAGCAGTTACGGGGAGGACACCGGGGAGCTGTTTTTT.

The chain couples TRBV27 to TRBJ2-1; 10 bases align to TRBD2. This CDR3 contains 14 residues. V shed 3 bases and J 10 bases; nucleotides not matched to a gene: 6. CDR1 is MNHEY, CDR2 SMNVEV, per germline (reference sequence). The DNA for the CDR3 is TGTGCCAGCAGTTTCGAGCGGGAGGGCCCCGAGCAGTTCTTC. It codes for CASSFEREGPEQFF.